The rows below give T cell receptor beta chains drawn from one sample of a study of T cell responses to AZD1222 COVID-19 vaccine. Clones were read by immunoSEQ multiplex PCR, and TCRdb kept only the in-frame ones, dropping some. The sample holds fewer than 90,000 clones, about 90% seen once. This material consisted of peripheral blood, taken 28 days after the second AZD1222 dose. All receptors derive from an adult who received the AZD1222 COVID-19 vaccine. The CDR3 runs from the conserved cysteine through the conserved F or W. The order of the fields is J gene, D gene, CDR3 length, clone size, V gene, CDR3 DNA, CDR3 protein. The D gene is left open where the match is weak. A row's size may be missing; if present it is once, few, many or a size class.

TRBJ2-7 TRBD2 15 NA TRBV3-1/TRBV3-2 TGTGCCAGCAGCCAAGGACTAGCGGCCTCCTACGAGCAGTACTTC CASSQGLAASYEQYF
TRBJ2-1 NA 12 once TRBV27 TGTGGAAGTGGGGGACCCTACAATGAGCAGTTCTTC CGSGGPYNEQFF
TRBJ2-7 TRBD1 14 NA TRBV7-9 TGTGCCAGCAGCTTATGGGACAGGGACTACGAGCAGTACTTC CASSLWDRDYEQYF
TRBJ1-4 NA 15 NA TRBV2 TGTGCCAGCAGGCGAACCCTGGGGGCTAATGAAAAACTGTTTTTT CASRRTLGANEKLFF
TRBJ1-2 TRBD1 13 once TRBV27 TGTGCCAGCAGTTCCCGACAGGGGCATGGCTACACCTTC CASSSRQGHGYTF
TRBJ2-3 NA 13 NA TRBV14 TGTGCCAGCAGCCAAGAATTCCGGGGGACGCAGTATTTT CASSQEFRGTQYF
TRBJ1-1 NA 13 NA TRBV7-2 TGTGCCAGCAGCCCCTACAGGGAAGCTGAAGCTTTCTTT CASSPYREAEAFF
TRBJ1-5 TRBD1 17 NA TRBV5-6 TGTGCCAGCAGCTTGTTCAATACAGGGGTTCGCAATCAGCCCCAGCATTTT CASSLFNTGVRNQPQHF
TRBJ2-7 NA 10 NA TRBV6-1 TGTGCCAGCAGTGAAGCCGAGCAGTACTTC CASSEAEQYF
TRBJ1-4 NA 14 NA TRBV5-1 TGCGCCAGCAGTGAGTCCCGGACGAATGAAAAACTGTTTTTT CASSESRTNEKLFF
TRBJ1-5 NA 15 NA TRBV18 TGTGCCAGCTCACTAACTGGTGGCGGCAATCAGCCCCAGCATTTT CASSLTGGGNQPQHF
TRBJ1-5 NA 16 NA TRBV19 TGTGCCACCATTTTAGAGGGCAGTCGGAGCAATCAGCCCCAGCATTTT CATILEGSRSNQPQHF
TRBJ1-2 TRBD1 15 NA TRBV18 TGTGCCAGCTCACCGGGACAGGGTATGGACTATGGCTACACCTTC CASSPGQGMDYGYTF
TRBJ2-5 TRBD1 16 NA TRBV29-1 TGCAGCGTTGGGGGGACAGGGGGCGTTAAGCCAGAGACCCAGTACTTC CSVGGTGGVKPETQYF
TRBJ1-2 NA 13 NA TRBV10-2 TGCGCCACCCGAGACGACGGTGACTATGGCTACACCTTC CATRDDGDYGYTF
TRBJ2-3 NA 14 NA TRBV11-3 TGTGCCAGCAGCTTTGGGGGGGCTATAGATACGCAGTATTTT CASSFGGAIDTQYF
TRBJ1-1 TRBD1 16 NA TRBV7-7 TGTGCTAGCAGCCCCTTGGTTGGGACAGGGAACACTGAAGCTTTCTTT CASSPLVGTGNTEAFF
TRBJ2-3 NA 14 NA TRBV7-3 TGTGCCAGCAGGGCTGGGGGGGCAACAGATACGCAGTATTTT CASRAGGATDTQYF
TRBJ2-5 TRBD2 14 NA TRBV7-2 TGTGCCAGCAGCTTAGGGCCTAGCGGGGAGACCCAGTACTTC CASSLGPSGETQYF
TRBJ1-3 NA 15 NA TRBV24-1 TGTGCCACCAGTGATCCCCAGGCCTCTGGAAACACCATATATTTT CATSDPQASGNTIYF
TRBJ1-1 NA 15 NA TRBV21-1 TGTGCCAGCAGCAAAACTCCCACAGGGAGCACTGAAGCTTTCTTT CASSKTPTGSTEAFF
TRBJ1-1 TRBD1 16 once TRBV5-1 TGCGCCAGCAGCTTTCCAGGGGGCGCGGGGCACACTGAAGCTTTCTTT CASSFPGGAGHTEAFF
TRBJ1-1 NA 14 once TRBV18 TGTGCCAGCTCACCCCAGACGGTGAACACTGAAGCTTTCTTT CASSPQTVNTEAFF
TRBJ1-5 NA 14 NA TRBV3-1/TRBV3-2 TGTGCCAGCAGCCATGGTTGGGGACTTCAGCCCCAGCATTTT CASSHGWGLQPQHF
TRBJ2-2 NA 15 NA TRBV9 TGTGCCAGCAGCAGTCTGGGGGCGAACACCGGGGAGCTGTTTTTT CASSSLGANTGELFF
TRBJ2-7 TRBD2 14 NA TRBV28 TGTGCCAGCAGTTTTAGTGCGGGAGGAGGCGAGCAGTACTTC CASSFSAGGGEQYF
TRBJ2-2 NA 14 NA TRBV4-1 TGCGCCAGCAGCCAAGAGGTTGTTGGCGGGGAGCTGTTTTTT CASSQEVVGGELFF
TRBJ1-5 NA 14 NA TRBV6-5 TGTGCCAGCAGCGTTAGCCGCGGCAATCAGCCCCAGCATTTT CASSVSRGNQPQHF
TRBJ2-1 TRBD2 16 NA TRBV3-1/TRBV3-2 TGTGCCAGCAGCCTGGCCGGCGGGGGGATTCTGAATGAGCAGTTCTTC CASSLAGGGILNEQFF
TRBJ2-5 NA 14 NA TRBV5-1 TGCGCCAGCAGCAACCGGGACACCCAAGAGACCCAGTACTTC CASSNRDTQETQYF
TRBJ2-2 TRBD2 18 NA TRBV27 TGTGCCAGCAGCCTAATCATGGGGAGGGGAAAGTACACCGGGGAGCTGTTTTTT CASSLIMGRGKYTGELFF
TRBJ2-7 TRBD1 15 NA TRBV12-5 TGTGCTAGTGATGGGAGGACAGGGCCCCACTACGAGCAGTACTTC CASDGRTGPHYEQYF
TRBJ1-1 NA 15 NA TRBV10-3 TGTGCCATCAGTGCCCAAGGACAAAGAGGGACTGAAGCTTTCTTT CAISAQGQRGTEAFF
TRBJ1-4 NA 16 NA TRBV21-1 TGTGCCAGCAGCAAAGAGGAAGGGGGTAGGGACGAAAAACTGTTTTTT CASSKEEGGRDEKLFF
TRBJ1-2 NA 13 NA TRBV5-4 TGTGCCAGCAGCTTCGGGGTTTACTATGGCTACACCTTC CASSFGVYYGYTF
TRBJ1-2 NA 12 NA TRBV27 TGTGCCAGCAGTTTCACAGGGATGGGCTACACCTTC CASSFTGMGYTF
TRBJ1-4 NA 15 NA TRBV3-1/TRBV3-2 TGTGCCAGCAGCCAAGGGTTTCGGATGAATGAAAAACTGTTTTTT CASSQGFRMNEKLFF